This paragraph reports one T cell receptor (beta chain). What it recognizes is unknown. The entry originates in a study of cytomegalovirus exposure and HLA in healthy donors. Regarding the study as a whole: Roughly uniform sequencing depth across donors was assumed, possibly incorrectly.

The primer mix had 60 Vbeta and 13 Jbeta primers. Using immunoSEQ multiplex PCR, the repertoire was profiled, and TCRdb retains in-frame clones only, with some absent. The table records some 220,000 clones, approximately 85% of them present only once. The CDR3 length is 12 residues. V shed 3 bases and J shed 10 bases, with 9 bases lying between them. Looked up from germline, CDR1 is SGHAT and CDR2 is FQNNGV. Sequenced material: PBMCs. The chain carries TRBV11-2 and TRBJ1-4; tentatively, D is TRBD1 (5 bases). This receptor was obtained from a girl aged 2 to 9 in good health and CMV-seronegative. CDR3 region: CASSFGTGKLFF. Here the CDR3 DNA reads TGTGCCAGCAGCTTCGGTACAGGAAAACTGTTTTTT. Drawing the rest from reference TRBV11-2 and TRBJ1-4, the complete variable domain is EAGVAQSPRYKIIEKRQSVAFWCNPISGHATLYWYQQILGQGPKLLIQFQNNGVVDDSQLPKDRFSAERLKGVDSTLKIQPAKLEDSAVYLCASSFGTGKLFFGSGTQLSVL.